The source of this TCR beta chain is a study of blood T cells in healthy people across ages (dated by TCRdb to the mid-2010s). Background for the entire study: In model experiments, template switching captured about one uniquely barcoded TCR beta cDNA molecule for every two T cells. Age-related changes in TCR beta repertoire diversity were measured in the study by deep sequencing normalized with unique cDNA molecular identifiers. The donors were split into four age groups: young (average about 15 years), middle-aged (39), aged (more than 60) and long-lived (under 90). The study analyzed two additional independent replicas of 1 million unique cDNA reads from the same blood draw for two donors, one aged 18 to 29 and one aged 80 or older.

Notes on this clonotype: Its antigen specificity is not known. No much larger clonotype is one base removed from it; base qualities were not supplied.

Points the paper makes about the study in general: Because the CMV infection status of the donors was unknown, age-related changes in expanded clonotypes may potentially have been confounded. Observed TCR beta diversity correlated strongly with the percentage of naive T cells measured by flow cytometry. Observed TCR beta diversity per million T cells fell roughly linearly with age, and a significant reduction was already apparent by age roughly 41. Compared with the aged group, the long-lived group had more naive CD4+ T cells, fewer expanded clones and increased TCR diversity, a pattern suggesting age selection. Since profiling was done on bulk unsorted PBMCs, naive and antigen-experienced compartments could not be conclusively compared. Estimates of total diversity from one million sequenced T cells were regarded as lower bounds and underestimates.

Receptors were amplified or captured by 5' RACE. This sample was sequenced with an Illumina HiSeq 2500. A second PCR of roughly 6 to 12 cycles was run with a J-beta primer mix and a sample-barcoded 5' primer. Each TCR beta cDNA molecule received a unique molecular identifier from a template-switch 5' adaptor carrying 12 random nucleotides. Each sample yielded at least 2.5 million CDR3-containing paired-end reads. First-strand cDNA synthesis was performed from all RNA using the Mint cDNA synthesis kit, with priming by a TRBC-specific oligonucleotide. After uracil-DNA glycosylase treatment, a first 18-cycle PCR used universal primers M1SS and BC2_uni_R on all cDNA. On the authors' methods: For normalization, 1 million high-quality reads, each with a distinct molecular identifier, were randomly selected from each sample. Instead of being binned into consensus sequences, reads with shared molecular identifiers were discarded. MiTCR, run with a Q25 quality threshold and the strictest error-elimination algorithm, handled CDR3 identification, clonotype clustering and error correction. Lower-bound total TCR beta diversity was estimated with a nonparametric unseen species model using Euler transformation. The public reads were run again by TCRdb, first through fastp at Q25 and then through MiXCR, and only productive beta chains were kept. Every distinct CDR3 protein forms one entry, paired with its most common genes and DNA. None of the V and J calls come from the authors' own analysis; TCRdb made them. The sample table records about 800,000 distinct CDR3 sequences; 20% to 30% of these occur just once. Roughly 3.5% of the sample belongs to the ten largest clones.

Donors were a few dozen systemically healthy Caucasian individuals from Russia aged roughly 6 to 100 years. Each donor gave approximately 9.3 milliliters of peripheral blood, collected into EDTA-treated Vacutainer tubes. PBMCs were isolated by Ficoll-Paque density-gradient centrifugation, with at least 6 million obtained per sample. Trizol reagent was used to extract total RNA from the PBMCs, yielding at least 6 micrograms per sample. The percentages of naive CD45RAhigh/CD27high T cells were determined by flow cytometry on a PBMC aliquot from every donor. V was cut back by 1 base and J by 6 bases, leaving a gap of 12 bases between them. The germline V gene (reference sequence) gives CDR1 as LGHDT and CDR2 as YNNKEL. The cysteine opens and the phenylalanine closes a CDR3 of 15 amino acids. This entry keeps only the CDR3 DNA: 45 bases, framed from base 1. In addition, the sample was reused for a study of T cells of mothers and their children. The other study reports the following: Nine systemically healthy Caucasian individuals, comprising three mothers and their six children, were included as donors. cDNA synthesis used all of the extracted RNA, with approximately 1.4 ug of RNA in each 15 ul reaction. In the second PCR, the M1S primer introduced both the sample barcodes and 2-4 random nucleotides. Each mother yielded over 10 million TCR beta CDR3 reads and each child 2.5 million to 3 million reads. Thymic selection similarly shapes TCR recombination output in related and unrelated pairs, with minor effect from inherited differences. Related mother-child pairs always showed normalized repertoire overlap that was slightly higher than in unrelated mother-child pairs, though the difference was never significant. Persistent microchimeric T cell clones were not detected, at a sensitivity of about 100 clones per million clonotypes. The study used deep NGS to compare TCR beta repertoires of mothers and children, seeking features distinguishing related mother-child pairs from unrelated individuals. The mean age was approximately 41 +/- 4 years for the mothers and about 12 +/- 4 years for the children. After adapter ligation was performed with NEBNext reagents, the libraries were sequenced on an Illumina HiSeq 2000 with 100+100 nt paired-end reads. Mother and child libraries were prepared a month apart and sequenced in separate runs to prevent cross-contamination. For each donor, somewhere between roughly 450,000 and 2,100,000 distinct TCR beta clonotypes were identified. Naive TCR beta clonotypes were estimated from low-frequency clonotypes matched to each donor's FACS-determined naive share, without sorting.

The V gene is TRBV3-1 and the J gene is TRBJ2-2; TRBD1 might be the D gene, on 6 matching bases. This TCR was recovered from a boy between 5 and 17 years old in good health. The source material was blood. The CDR3 region reads CASSQGSGVAGELFF. The DNA reads as follows: TGTGCCAGCAGCCAAGGGTCAGGGGTGGCCGGGGAGCTGTTTTTT.